This TCR beta chain was identified during a study of cytomegalovirus exposure and HLA in healthy donors. Study at large: Early on, a data release was issued that held some 91 million unique TCRs from HLA-typed donors. General study points: Rarity characterized most TCR sequences, yet some public TCRs appeared in many donors.

The PCR used 60 Vbeta and 13 Jbeta primers. The data were produced by immunoSEQ multiplex PCR, yet TCRdb's version contains in-frame clones alone and is incomplete. This sample carries roughly 150,000 clones, roughly three quarters of them seen once, and the ten largest clones take about 3%. Notes on this clone: Its specificity is not known.

V lost 2 bases, J lost 1 base, and 4 bases stayed unmatched. The CDR3 is made up of 16 amino acids. Germline V CDR1 and CDR2: SGHRS, YFSETQ. This sequence joins TRBV5-1 and TRBJ2-3; the match to TRBD2 covers 10 bases. Sequenced input: PBMCs. The sequence derives from a male donor in good health and CMV-seronegative. The chain's CDR3 is CASSFLAGVRTDTQYF. The CDR3 DNA follows: TGCGCCAGCAGCTTTCTAGCGGGGGTACGCACAGATACGCAGTATTTT. Combining the CDR3 with reference TRBV5-1 and TRBJ2-3 gives the whole variable domain KAGVTQTPRYLIKTRGQQVTLSCSPISGHRSVSWYQQTPGQGLQFLFEYFSETQRNKGNFPGRFSGRQFSNSRSEMNVSTLELGDSALYLCASSFLAGVRTDTQYFGPGTRLTVL.